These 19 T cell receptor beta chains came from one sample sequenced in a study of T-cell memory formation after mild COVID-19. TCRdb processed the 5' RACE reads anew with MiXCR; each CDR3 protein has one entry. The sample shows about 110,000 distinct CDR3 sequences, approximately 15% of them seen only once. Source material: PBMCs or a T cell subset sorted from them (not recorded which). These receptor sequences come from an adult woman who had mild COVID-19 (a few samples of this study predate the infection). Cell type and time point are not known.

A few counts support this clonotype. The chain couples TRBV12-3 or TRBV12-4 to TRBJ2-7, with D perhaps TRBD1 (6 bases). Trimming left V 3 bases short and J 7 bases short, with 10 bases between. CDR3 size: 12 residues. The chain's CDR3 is CASSLGAREQYF. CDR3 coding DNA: TGTGCCAGCAGTTTGGGGGCGCGAGAGCAGTACTTC.

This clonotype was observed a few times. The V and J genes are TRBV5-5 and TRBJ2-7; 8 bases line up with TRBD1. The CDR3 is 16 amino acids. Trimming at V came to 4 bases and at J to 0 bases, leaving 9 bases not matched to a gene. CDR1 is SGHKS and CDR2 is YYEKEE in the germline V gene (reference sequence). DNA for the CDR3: TGTGCCAGCAGCCTGACGACAGGGGCGAGCTCCTACGAGCAGTACTTC. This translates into CASSLTTGASSYEQYF.

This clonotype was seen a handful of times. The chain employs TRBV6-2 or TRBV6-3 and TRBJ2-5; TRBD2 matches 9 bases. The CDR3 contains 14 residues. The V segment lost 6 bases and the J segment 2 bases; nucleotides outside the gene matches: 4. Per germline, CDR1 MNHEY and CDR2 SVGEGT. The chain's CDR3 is CASRPTSGQETQYF. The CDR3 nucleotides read TGTGCCAGCAGACCCACTAGCGGGCAAGAGACCCAGTACTTC.

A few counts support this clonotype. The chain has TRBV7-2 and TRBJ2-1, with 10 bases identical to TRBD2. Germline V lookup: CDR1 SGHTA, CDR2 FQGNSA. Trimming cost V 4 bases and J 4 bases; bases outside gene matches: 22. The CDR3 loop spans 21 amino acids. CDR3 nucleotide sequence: TGTGCCAGCAGCTACCCGACTGGCGAACTAGCGGGGATCACCCAGTACAATGAGCAGTTCTTC. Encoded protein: CASSYPTGELAGITQYNEQFF.

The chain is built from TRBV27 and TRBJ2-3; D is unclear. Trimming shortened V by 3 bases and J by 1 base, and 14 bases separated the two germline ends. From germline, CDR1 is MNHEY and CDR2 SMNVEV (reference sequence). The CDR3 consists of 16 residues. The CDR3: CASSLVFPPRTDTQYF. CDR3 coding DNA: TGTGCCAGCAGTTTGGTCTTCCCCCCACGCACAGATACGCAGTATTTT.

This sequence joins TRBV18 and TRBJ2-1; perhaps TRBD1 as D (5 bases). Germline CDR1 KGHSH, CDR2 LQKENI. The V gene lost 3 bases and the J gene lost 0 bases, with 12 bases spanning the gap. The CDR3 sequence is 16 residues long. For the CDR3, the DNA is TGTGCCAGCTCACCGACAGCGCCGAGCTCCTACAATGAGCAGTTCTTC. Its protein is CASSPTAPSSYNEQFF.

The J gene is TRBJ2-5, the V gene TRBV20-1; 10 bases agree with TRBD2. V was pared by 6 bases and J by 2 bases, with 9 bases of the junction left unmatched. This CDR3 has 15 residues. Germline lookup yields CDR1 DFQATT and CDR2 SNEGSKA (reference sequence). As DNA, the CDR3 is TGCAGTGCCGCGGGAGGTAGCGGGGGGCAAGAGACCCAGTACTTC. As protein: CSAAGGSGGQETQYF.

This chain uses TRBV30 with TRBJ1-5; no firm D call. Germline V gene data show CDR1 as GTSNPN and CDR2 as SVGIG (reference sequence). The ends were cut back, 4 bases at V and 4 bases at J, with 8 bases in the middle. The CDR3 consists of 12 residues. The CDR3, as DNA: TGTGCCTGGACCGACGGGAATCAGCCCCAGCATTTT. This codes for CAWTDGNQPQHF.

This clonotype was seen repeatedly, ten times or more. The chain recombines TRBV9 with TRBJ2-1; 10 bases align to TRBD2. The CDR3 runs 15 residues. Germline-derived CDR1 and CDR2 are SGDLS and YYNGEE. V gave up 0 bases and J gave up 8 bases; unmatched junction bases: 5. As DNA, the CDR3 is TGTGCCAGCAGCGTAGAGCGGGAGGGGAGGCATGAGCAGTTCTTC. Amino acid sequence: CASSVEREGRHEQFF.

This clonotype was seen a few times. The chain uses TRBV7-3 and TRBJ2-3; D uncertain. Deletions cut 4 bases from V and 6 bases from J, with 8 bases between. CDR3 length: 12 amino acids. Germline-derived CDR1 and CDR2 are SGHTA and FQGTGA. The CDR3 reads CASSSGADTQYF. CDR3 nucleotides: TGTGCCAGCAGCTCAGGCGCGGATACGCAGTATTTT.

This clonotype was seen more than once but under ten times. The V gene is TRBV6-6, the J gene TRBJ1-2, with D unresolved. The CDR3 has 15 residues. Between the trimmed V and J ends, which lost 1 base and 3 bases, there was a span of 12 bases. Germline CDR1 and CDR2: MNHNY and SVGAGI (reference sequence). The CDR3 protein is CASSYLAELDYGYTF. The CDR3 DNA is TGTGCCAGCAGTTACTTGGCGGAATTGGACTATGGCTACACCTTC.

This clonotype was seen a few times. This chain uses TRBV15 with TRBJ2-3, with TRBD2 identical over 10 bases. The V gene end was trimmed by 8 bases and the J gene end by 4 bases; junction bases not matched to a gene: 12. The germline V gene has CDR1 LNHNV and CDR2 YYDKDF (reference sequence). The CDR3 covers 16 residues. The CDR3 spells CATGLGTSVLSDTQYF. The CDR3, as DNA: TGTGCCACCGGACTAGGGACTAGCGTCTTATCAGATACGCAGTATTTT.

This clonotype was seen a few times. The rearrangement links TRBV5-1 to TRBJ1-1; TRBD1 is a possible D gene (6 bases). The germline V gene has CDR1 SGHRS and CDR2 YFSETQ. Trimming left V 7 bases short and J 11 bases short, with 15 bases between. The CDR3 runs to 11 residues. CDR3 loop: CASSGTNEAFF. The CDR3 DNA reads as TGCGCCAGCTCCGGGACAAATGAGGCTTTCTTT.

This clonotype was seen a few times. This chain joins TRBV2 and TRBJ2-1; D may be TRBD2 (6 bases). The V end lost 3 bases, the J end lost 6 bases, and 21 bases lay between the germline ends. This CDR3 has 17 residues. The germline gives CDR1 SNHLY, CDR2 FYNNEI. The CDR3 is CASSDGHQTGLTNEQFF. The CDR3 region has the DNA TGTGCCAGCAGTGATGGTCACCAGACGGGACTCACCAATGAGCAGTTCTTC.

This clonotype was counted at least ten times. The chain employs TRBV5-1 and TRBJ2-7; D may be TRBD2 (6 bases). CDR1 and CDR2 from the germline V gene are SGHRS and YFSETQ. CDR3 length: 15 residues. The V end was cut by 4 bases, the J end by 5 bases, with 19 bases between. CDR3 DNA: TGCGCCAGCAGCCGACTTGAAGGGCCGGGAGACGAGCAGTACTTC. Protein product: CASSRLEGPGDEQYF. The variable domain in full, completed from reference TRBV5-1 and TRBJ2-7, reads KAGVTQTPRYLIKTRGQQVTLSCSPISGHRSVSWYQQTPGQGLQFLFEYFSETQRNKGNFPGRFSGRQFSNSRSEMNVSTLELGDSALYLCASSRLEGPGDEQYFGPGTRLTVT.

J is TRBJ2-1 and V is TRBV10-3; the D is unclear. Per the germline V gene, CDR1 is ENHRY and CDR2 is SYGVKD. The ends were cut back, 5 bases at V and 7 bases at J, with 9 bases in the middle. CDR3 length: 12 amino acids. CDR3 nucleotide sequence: TGTGCCATCAGTTTAAACCTGAATGAGCAGTTCTTC. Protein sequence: CAISLNLNEQFF.

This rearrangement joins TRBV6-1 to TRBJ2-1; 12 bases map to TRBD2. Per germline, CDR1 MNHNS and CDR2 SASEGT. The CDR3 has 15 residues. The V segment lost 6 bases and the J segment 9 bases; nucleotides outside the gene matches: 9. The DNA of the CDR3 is TGTGCCAGCAGGGAACTAGCGGGAGGACCGGGTGAGCAGTTCTTC. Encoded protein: CASRELAGGPGEQFF.

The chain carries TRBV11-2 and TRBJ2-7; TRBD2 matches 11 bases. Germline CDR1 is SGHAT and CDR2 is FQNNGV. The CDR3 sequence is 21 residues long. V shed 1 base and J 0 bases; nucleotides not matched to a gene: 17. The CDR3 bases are TGTGCCAGCAGCTTAGTGCAAGGACTAGCGGGTTCTGGACCCAGCTCCTACGAGCAGTACTTC. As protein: CASSLVQGLAGSGPSSYEQYF.

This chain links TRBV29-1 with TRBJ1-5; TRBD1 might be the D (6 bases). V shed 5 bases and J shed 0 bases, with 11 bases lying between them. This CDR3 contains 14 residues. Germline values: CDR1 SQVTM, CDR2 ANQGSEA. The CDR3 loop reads CSVIQGNSNQPQHF. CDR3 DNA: TGCAGCGTTATACAGGGTAATAGCAATCAGCCCCAGCATTTT.